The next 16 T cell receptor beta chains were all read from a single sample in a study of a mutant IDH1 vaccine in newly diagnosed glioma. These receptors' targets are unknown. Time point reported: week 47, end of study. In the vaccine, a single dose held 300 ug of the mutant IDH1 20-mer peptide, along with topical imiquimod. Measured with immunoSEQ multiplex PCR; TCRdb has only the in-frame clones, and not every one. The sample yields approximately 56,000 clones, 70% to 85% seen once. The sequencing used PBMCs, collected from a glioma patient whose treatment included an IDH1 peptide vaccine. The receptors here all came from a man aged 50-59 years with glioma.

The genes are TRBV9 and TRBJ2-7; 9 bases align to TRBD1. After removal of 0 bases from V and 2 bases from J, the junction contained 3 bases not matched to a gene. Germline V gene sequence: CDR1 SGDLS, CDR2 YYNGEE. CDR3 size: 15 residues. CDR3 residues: CASSVGDRAAYEQYF. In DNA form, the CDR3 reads TGTGCCAGCAGCGTAGGGGACAGGGCGGCCTACGAGCAGTACTTC.

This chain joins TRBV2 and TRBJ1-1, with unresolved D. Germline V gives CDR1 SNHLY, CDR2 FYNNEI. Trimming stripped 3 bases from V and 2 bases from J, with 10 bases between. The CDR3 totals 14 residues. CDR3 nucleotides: TGTGCCAGCAGTGATCTGGCGGACAACACTGAAGCTTTCTTT. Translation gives CASSDLADNTEAFF.

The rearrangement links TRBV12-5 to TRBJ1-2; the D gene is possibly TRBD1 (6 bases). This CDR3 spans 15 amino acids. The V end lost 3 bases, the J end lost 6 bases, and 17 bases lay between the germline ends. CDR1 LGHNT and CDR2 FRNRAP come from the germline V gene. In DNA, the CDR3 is TGTGCTAGTGGTTTCACAGGGCAAGGTTGGAATGGCTACACCTTC. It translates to CASGFTGQGWNGYTF.

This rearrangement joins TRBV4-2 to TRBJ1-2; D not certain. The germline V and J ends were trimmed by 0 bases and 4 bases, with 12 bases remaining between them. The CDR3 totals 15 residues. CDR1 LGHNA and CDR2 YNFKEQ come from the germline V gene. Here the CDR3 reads CASSQEHGGRYGYTF. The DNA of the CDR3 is TGTGCCAGCAGCCAAGAACACGGAGGCCGCTATGGCTACACCTTC.

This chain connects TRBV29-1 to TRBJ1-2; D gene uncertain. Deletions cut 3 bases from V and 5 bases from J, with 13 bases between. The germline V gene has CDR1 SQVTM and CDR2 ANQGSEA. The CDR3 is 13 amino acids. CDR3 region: CSVENRERYGYTF. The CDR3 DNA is TGCAGCGTTGAGAACAGAGAGAGGTATGGCTACACCTTC.

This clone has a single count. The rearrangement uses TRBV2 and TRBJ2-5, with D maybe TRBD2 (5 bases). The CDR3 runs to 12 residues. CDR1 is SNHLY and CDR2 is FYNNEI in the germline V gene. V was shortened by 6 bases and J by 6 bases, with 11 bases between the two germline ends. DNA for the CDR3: TGTGCCAGCAGCCTTCCCGGGAAGACCCAGTACTTC. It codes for CASSLPGKTQYF.

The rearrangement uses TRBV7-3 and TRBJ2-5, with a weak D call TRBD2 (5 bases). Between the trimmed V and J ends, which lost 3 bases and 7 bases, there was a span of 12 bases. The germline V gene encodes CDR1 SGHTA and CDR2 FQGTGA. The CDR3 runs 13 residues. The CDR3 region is CASSLRVPGTQYF. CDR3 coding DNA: TGTGCCAGCAGCTTGAGGGTCCCGGGGACCCAGTACTTC.

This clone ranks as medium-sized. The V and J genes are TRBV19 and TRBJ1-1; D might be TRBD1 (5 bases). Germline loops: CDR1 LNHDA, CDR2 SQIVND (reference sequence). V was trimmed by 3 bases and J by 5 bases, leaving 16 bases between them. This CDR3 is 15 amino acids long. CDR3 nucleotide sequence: TGTGCCAGTAGTATCCAAGACGGGGGAGGGACTGAAGCTTTCTTT. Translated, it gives CASSIQDGGGTEAFF. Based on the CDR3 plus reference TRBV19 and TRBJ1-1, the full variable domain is DGGITQSPKYLFRKEGQNVTLSCEQNLNHDAMYWYRQDPGQGLRLIYYSQIVNDFQKGDIAEGYSVSREKKESFPLTVTSAQKNPTAFYLCASSIQDGGGTEAFFGQGTRLTVV.

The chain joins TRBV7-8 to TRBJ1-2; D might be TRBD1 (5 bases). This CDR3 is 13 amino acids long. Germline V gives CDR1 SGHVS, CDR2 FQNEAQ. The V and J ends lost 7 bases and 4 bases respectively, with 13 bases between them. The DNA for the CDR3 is TGTGCCAGCACCCAAGGGGTACCCTATGGCTACACCTTC. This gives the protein CASTQGVPYGYTF. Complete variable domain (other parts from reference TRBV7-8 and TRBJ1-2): GAGVSQSPRYKVAKRGQDVALRCDPISGHVSLFWYQQALGQGPEFLTYFQNEAQLDKSGLPSDRFFAERPEGSVSTLKIQRTQQEDSAVYLCASTQGVPYGYTFGSGTRLTVV.

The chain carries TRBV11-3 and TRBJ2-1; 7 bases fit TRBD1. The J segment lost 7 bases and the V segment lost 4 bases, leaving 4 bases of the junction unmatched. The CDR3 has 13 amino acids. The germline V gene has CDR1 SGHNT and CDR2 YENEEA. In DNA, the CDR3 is TGTGCCAGCAGCTCCGGGACAGCTAATGAGCAGTTCTTC. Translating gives CASSSGTANEQFF.

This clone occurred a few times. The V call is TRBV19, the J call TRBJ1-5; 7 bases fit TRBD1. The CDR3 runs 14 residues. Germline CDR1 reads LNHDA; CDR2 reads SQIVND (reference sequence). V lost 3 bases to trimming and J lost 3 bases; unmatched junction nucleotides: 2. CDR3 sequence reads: CASSIDRVNQPQHF. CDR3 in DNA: TGTGCCAGTAGTATCGACAGGGTCAATCAGCCCCAGCATTTT.

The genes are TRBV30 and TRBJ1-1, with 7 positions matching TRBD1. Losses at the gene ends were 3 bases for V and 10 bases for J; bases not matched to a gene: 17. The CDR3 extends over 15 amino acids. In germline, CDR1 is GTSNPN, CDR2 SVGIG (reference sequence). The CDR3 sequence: CAWRLGDRGRSAAFF. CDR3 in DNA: TGTGCCTGGAGACTAGGGGACAGAGGACGGTCTGCAGCTTTCTTT. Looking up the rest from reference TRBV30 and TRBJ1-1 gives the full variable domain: SQTIHQWPATLVQPVGSPLSLECTVEGTSNPNLYWYRQAAGRGLQLLFYSVGIGQISSEVPQNLSASRPQDRQFILSSKKLLLSDSGFYLCAWRLGDRGRSAAFFGQGTRLTVV.

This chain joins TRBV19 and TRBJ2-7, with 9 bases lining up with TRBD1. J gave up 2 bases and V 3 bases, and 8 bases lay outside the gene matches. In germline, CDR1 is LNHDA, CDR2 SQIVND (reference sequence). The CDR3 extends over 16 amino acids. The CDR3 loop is CASSMRDRGSPYEQYF. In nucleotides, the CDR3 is TGTGCCAGTAGTATGCGCGACAGGGGGTCCCCCTACGAGCAGTACTTC. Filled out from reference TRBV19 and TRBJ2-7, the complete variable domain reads DGGITQSPKYLFRKEGQNVTLSCEQNLNHDAMYWYRQDPGQGLRLIYYSQIVNDFQKGDIAEGYSVSREKKESFPLTVTSAQKNPTAFYLCASSMRDRGSPYEQYFGPGTRLTVT.

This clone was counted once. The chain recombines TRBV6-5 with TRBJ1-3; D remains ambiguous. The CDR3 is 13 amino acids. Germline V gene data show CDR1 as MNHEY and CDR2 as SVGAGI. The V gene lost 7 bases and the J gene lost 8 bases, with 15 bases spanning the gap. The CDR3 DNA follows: TGTGCCAGCATCCCGTCAGCGAGGGACACCATATATTTT. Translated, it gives CASIPSARDTIYF.

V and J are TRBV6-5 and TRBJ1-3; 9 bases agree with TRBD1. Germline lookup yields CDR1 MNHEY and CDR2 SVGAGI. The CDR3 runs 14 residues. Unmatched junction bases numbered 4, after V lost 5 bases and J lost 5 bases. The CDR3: CASSRGTGRNTIYF. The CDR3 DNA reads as TGTGCCAGCAGTAGGGGGACAGGGAGAAACACCATATATTTT.

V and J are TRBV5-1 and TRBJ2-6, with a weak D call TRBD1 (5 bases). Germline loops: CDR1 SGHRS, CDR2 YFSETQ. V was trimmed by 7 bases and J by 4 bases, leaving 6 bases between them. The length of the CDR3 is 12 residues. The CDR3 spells CASGHGANVLTF. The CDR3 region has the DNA TGCGCCAGCGGACACGGGGCCAACGTCCTGACTTTC.